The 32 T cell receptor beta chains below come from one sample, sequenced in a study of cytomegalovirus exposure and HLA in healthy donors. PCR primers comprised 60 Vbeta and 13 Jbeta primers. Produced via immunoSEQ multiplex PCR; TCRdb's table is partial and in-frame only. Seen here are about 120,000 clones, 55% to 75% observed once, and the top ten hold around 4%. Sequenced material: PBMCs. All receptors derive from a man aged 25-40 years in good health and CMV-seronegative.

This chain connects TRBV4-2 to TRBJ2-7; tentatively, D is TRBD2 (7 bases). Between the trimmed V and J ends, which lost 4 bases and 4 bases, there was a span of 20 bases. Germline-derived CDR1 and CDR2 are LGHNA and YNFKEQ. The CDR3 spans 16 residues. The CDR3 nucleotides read TGTGCCAGCAGCCGCAGGGAACGGGGGGCCCTTTACGAGCAGTACTTC. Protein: CASSRRERGALYEQYF.

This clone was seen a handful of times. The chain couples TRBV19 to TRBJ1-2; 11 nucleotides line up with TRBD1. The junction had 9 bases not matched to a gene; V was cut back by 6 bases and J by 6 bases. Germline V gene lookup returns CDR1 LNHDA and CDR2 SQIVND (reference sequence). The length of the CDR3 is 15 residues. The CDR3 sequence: CASRLGTGGNDGYTF. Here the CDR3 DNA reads TGTGCCAGTAGACTCGGGACAGGGGGAAATGATGGCTACACCTTC.

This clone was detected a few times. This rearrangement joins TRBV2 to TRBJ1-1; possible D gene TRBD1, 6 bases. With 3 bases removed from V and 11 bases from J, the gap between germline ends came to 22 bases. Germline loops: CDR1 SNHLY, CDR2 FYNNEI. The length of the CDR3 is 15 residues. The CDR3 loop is CASSESSGLRGAAFF. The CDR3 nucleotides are TGTGCCAGCAGTGAGTCGTCGGGCCTACGGGGGGCGGCTTTCTTT. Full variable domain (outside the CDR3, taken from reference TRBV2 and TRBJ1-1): EPEVTQTPSHQVTQMGQEVILRCVPISNHLYFYWYRQILGQKVEFLVSFYNNEISEKSEIFDDQFSVERPDGSNFTLKIRSTKLEDSAMYFCASSESSGLRGAAFFGQGTRLTVV.

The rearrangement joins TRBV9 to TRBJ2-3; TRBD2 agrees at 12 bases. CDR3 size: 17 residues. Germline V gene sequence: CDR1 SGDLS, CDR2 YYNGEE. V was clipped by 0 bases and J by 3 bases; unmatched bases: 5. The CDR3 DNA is TGTGCCAGCAGCGTAGCCTCCGGGACTAGCGGGACAGATACGCAGTATTTT. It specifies CASSVASGTSGTDTQYF.

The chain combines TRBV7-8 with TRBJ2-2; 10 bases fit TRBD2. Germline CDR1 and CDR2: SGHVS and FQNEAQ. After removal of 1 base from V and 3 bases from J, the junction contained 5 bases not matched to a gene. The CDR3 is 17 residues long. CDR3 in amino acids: CASSLGASGGHTGELFF. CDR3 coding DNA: TGTGCCAGCAGCTTAGGGGCTAGCGGGGGTCACACCGGGGAGCTGTTTTTT.

CDR3 in amino acids: CASSVLAGGFNIQYF. The DNA of the CDR3 is TGTGCCAGCAGTGTTCTAGCGGGGGGGTTTAACATTCAGTACTTC. V gene TRBV2 combines with J gene TRBJ2-4; 12 nucleotides align to TRBD2. The germline gives CDR1 SNHLY, CDR2 FYNNEI. The CDR3 has 15 residues. The V gene end was trimmed by 4 bases and the J gene end by 7 bases; junction bases not matched to a gene: 5. The full variable domain, completed using reference TRBV2 and TRBJ2-4, is EPEVTQTPSHQVTQMGQEVILRCVPISNHLYFYWYRQILGQKVEFLVSFYNNEISEKSEIFDDQFSVERPDGSNFTLKIRSTKLEDSAMYFCASSVLAGGFNIQYFGAGTRLSVL.

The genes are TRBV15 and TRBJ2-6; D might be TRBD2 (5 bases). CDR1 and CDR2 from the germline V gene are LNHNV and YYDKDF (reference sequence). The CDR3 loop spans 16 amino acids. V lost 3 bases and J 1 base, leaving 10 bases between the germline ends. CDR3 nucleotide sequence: TGTGCCACCAGCAGGGGAGCGCTTTCTGGGGCCAACGTCCTGACTTTC. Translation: CATSRGALSGANVLTF.

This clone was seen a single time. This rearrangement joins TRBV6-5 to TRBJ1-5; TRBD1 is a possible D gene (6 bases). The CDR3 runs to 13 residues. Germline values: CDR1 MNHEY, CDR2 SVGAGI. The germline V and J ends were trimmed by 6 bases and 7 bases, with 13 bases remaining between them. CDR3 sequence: CASRDRREQPQHF. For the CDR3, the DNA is TGTGCCAGCAGGGACAGAAGGGAGCAGCCCCAGCATTTT.

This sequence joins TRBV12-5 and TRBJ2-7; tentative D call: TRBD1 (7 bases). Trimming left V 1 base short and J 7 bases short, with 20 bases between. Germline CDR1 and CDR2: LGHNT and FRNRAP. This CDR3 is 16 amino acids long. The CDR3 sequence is CASGLGNSRSGGEQYF. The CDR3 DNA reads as TGTGCTAGTGGTTTGGGCAATTCCCGATCAGGGGGGGAGCAGTACTTC.

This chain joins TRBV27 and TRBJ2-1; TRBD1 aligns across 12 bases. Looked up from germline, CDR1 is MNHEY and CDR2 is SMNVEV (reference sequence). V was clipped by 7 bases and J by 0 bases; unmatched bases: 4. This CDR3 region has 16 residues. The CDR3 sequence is CASTQGQGASYNEQFF. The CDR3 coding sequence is TGTGCCAGCACCCAGGGACAGGGGGCCTCCTACAATGAGCAGTTCTTC.

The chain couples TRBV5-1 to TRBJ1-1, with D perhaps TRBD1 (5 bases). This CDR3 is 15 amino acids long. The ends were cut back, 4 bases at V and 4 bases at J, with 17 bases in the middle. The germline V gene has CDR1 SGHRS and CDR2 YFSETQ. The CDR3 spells CASSEQGFGPTEAFF. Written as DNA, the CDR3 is TGCGCCAGCAGCGAGCAGGGTTTCGGGCCCACTGAAGCTTTCTTT.

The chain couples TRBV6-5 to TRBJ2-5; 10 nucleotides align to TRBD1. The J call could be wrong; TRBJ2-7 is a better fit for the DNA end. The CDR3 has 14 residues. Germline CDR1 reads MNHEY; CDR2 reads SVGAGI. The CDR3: CASSYGTGVYEQYF. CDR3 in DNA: TGTGCCAGCAGTTACGGGACAGGGGTCTACGAGCAGTACTTC.

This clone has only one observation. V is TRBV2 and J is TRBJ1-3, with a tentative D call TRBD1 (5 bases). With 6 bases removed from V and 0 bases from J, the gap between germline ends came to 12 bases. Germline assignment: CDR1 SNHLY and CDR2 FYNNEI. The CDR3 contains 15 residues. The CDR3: CASRPTDNSGNTIYF. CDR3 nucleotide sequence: TGTGCCAGCAGACCGACAGACAACTCTGGAAACACCATATATTTT. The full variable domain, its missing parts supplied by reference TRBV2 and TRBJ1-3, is EPEVTQTPSHQVTQMGQEVILRCVPISNHLYFYWYRQILGQKVEFLVSFYNNEISEKSEIFDDQFSVERPDGSNFTLKIRSTKLEDSAMYFCASRPTDNSGNTIYFGEGSWLTVV.

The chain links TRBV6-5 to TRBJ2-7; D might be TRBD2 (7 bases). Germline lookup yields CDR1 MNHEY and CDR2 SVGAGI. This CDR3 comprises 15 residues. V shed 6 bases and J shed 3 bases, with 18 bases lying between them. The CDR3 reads CASRPAGAGDYEQYF. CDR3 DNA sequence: TGTGCCAGCAGACCCGCGGGGGCGGGGGACTACGAGCAGTACTTC.

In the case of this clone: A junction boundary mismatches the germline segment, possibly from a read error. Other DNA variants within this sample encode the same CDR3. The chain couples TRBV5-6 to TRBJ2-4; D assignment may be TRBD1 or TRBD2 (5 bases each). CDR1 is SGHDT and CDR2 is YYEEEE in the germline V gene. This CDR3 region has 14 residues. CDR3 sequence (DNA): TGCGCCGGGGCAGACCGAAGAGCCAAAAACATTCAGTACTTC. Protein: CAGADRRAKNIQYF.

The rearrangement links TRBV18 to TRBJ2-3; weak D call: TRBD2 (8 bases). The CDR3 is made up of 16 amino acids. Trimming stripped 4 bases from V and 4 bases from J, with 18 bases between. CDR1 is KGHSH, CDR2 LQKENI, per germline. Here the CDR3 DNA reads TGTGCCAGCTCACAGTCGGGAGGGGGCTGGGCAGATACGCAGTATTTT. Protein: CASSQSGGGWADTQYF.

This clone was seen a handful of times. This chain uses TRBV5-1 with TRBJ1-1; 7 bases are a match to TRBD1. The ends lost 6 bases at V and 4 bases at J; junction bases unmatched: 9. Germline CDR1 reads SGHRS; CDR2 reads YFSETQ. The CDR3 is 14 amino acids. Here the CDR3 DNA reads TGCGCCAGCACACTGACAGGGTGGGGCACTGAAGCTTTCTTT. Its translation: CASTLTGWGTEAFF.

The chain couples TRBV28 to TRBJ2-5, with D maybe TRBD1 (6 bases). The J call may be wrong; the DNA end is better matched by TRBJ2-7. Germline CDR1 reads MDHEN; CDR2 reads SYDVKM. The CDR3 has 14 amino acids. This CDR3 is CASSLLQGEDEQYF. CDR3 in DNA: TGTGCCAGCAGTTTATTACAGGGAGAAGACGAGCAGTACTTC.

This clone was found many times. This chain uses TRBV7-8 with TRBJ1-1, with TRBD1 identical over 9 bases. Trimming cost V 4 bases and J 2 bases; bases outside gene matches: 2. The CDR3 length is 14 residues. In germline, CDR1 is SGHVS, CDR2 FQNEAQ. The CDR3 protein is CASSSGQGNTEAFF. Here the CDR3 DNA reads TGTGCCAGCAGCTCGGGACAGGGAAACACTGAAGCTTTCTTT.

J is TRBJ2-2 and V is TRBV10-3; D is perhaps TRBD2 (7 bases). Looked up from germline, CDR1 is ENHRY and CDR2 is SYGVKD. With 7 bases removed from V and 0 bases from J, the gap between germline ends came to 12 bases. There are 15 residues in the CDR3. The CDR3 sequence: CAITRGGTNTGELFF. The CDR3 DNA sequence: TGTGCCATCACGAGGGGGGGGACGAACACCGGGGAGCTGTTTTTT.

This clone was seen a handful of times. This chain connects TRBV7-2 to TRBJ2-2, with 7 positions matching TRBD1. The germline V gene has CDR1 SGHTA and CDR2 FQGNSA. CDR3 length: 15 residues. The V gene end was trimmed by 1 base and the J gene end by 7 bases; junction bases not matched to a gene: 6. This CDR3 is CASSLEVGGGGELFF. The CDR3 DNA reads TGTGCCAGCAGCTTAGAAGTAGGGGGCGGCGGGGAGCTGTTTTTT.

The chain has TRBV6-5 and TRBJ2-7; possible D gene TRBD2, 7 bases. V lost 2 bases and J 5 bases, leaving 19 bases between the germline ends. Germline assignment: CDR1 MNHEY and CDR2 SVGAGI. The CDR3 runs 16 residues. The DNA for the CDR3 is TGTGCCAGCAGTTACGAAAGGGGGAGGGGAGAGGACGAGCAGTACTTC. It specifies CASSYERGRGEDEQYF.

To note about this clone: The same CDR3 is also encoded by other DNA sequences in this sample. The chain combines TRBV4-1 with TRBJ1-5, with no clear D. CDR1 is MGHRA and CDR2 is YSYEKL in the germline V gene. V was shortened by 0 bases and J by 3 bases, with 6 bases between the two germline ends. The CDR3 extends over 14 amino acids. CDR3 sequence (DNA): TGCGCCAGCAGCCAAGACAGGTCCAATCAGCCCCAGCATTTT. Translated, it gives CASSQDRSNQPQHF.

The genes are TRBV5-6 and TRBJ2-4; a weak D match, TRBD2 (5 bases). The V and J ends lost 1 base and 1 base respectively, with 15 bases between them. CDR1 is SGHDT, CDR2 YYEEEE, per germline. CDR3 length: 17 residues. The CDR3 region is CASSLFAFGEAKNIQYF. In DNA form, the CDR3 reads TGTGCCAGCAGCTTGTTCGCTTTTGGGGAGGCCAAAAACATTCAGTACTTC.

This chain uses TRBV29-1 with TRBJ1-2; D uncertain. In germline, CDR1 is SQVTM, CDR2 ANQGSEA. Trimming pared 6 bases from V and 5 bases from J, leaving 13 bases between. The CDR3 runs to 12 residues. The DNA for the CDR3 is TGCAGCGTGCCAGAGAGGGTTTATGGCTACACCTTC. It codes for CSVPERVYGYTF.

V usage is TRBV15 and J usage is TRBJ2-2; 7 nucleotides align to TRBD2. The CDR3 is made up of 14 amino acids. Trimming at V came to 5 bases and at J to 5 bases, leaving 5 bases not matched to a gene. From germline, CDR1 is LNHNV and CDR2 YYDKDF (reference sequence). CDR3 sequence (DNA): TGTGCCACCAGCGGGTGGGGAGGGACCGGGGAGCTGTTTTTT. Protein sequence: CATSGWGGTGELFF.

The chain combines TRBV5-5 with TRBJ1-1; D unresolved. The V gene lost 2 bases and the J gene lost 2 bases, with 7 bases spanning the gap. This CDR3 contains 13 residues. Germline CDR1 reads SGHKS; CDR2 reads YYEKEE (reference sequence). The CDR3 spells CASSFPENTEAFF. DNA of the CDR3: TGTGCCAGCAGCTTCCCAGAAAACACTGAAGCTTTCTTT.

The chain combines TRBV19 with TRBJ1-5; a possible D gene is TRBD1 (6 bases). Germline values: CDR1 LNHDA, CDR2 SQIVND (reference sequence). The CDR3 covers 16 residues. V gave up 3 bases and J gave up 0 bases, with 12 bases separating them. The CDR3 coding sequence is TGTGCCAGTAGTATTACAGGGACCTATAGCAATCAGCCCCAGCATTTT. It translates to CASSITGTYSNQPQHF.

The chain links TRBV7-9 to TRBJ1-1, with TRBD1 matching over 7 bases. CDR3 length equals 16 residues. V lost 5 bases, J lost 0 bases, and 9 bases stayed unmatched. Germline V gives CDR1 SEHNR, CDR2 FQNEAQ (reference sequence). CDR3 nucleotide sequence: TGTGCCAGCAGCCCCACAGGGGCGACGCTGAACACTGAAGCTTTCTTT. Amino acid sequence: CASSPTGATLNTEAFF.

CDR3 residues: CASSQERGRADGYTF. In DNA form, the CDR3 reads TGTGCCAGCAGCCAAGAAAGGGGCAGGGCGGATGGCTACACCTTC. The chain links TRBV4-2 to TRBJ1-2; possible D gene TRBD1, 5 bases. The V gene's germline CDR1 is LGHNA and CDR2 YNFKEQ. The CDR3 length is 15 residues. With 0 bases removed from V and 6 bases from J, the gap between germline ends came to 14 bases.

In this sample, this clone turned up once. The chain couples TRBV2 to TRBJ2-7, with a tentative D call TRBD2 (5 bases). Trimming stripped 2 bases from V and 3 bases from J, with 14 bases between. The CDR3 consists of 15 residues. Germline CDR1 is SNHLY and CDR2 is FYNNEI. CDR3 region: CASSESLDSSYEQYF. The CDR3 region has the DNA TGTGCCAGCAGTGAAAGTCTGGACTCTAGCTACGAGCAGTACTTC.

CDR3 in DNA: TGTGCCAGCAGCTTATCCCTAGCCAAAAACATTCAGTACTTC. The encoded protein is CASSLSLAKNIQYF. J is TRBJ2-4 and V is TRBV7-2; D remains unclear. The CDR3 runs 14 residues. Per the germline V gene, CDR1 is SGHTA and CDR2 is FQGNSA. Trimming shortened V by 2 bases and J by 0 bases, and 5 bases separated the two germline ends.